Below, 10 T cell receptor beta chains from the same sample are listed, as sequenced in a study of T-cell memory formation after mild COVID-19. MiXCR was run by TCRdb on the 5' RACE reads, yielding one entry per CDR3 protein. Of roughly 340,000 distinct CDR3 sequences in the sample, roughly 15% were seen once. The sequencing sample was made of PBMCs or a T cell subset sorted from them (not recorded which). The receptors stem from a man in his late teens or twenties who had mild COVID-19 (a few samples of this study predate the infection). Cell type and time point are not known.

The chain uses TRBV6-2 or TRBV6-3 and TRBJ2-1, with TRBD2 matching 8 bases. The CDR3 is made up of 17 amino acids. Per the germline V gene, CDR1 is MNHEY and CDR2 is SVGEGT. The V segment lost 2 bases and the J segment 4 bases; nucleotides outside the gene matches: 10. The CDR3 nucleotides are TGTGCCAGCAGTTACCTCCTCCTAAGCGGGGGATACAATGAGCAGTTCTTC. Translated, it gives CASSYLLLSGGYNEQFF.

This sequence joins TRBV4-2 and TRBJ2-7; TRBD1 is a possible D gene (6 bases). Germline-derived CDR1 and CDR2 are LGHNA and YNFKEQ. This CDR3 is built from 14 residues. V lost 3 bases and J 0 bases, leaving 9 bases between the germline ends. CDR3 region: CASSHSDSSYEQYF. The CDR3 DNA follows: TGTGCCAGCAGCCACTCGGACAGCTCCTACGAGCAGTACTTC.

CDR3 DNA sequence: TGCAGTGCTAGCCCAGGACAGGGAGGCACTGAAGCTTTCTTT. This codes for CSASPGQGGTEAFF. The chain employs TRBV20-1 and TRBJ1-1; 8 bases line up with TRBD1. In germline, CDR1 is DFQATT, CDR2 SNEGSKA (reference sequence). With 3 bases clipped from V and 4 bases from J, the junction kept 7 bases outside the gene matches. The CDR3 has 14 residues.

The chain employs TRBV13 and TRBJ2-7; D unclear. The V gene's germline CDR1 is PRHDT and CDR2 FYEKMQ (reference sequence). V shed 5 bases and J shed 0 bases, with 11 bases lying between them. The CDR3 totals 14 residues. The chain's CDR3 is CASSAGSPSYEQYF. DNA of the CDR3: TGTGCCAGCAGCGCCGGATCTCCCTCCTACGAGCAGTACTTC.

The V and J genes are TRBV29-1 and TRBJ2-3, with D possibly matching TRBD2 (5 bases). The CDR3 runs 14 residues. Germline V gene lookup returns CDR1 SQVTM and CDR2 ANQGSEA. Trimming removed 6 bases at V and 1 base at J, with 14 bases between. This CDR3 reads CSVADYRGTDTQYF. In DNA form, the CDR3 reads TGCAGCGTGGCAGACTATAGGGGCACAGATACGCAGTATTTT.

This clonotype was recorded a few times. The rearrangement uses TRBV7-9 and TRBJ1-1; no definite D call. Trimming took 5 bases from V and 4 from J, leaving 8 bases between them. This CDR3 spans 12 amino acids. Germline CDR1 reads SEHNR; CDR2 reads FQNEAQ (reference sequence). The CDR3 DNA follows: TGTGCCAGCAGCCCTGGTCTCACTGAAGCTTTCTTT. Its translation: CASSPGLTEAFF.

The V call is TRBV20-1, the J call TRBJ2-7; D unresolved. The CDR3 has 11 residues. Germline V gives CDR1 DFQATT, CDR2 SNEGSKA (reference sequence). Trimming removed 6 bases from V and 9 bases from J, with 15 bases in between. The CDR3 sequence: CSAPSASGQYF. CDR3 bases: TGCAGTGCCCCCTCGGCCTCGGGGCAGTACTTC.

The rearrangement links TRBV5-6 to TRBJ1-5; D remains unclear. Germline values: CDR1 SGHDT, CDR2 YYEEEE. Trimming took off 4 bases at V and 3 bases at J, with 8 bases between the two ends. The CDR3 is 13 residues long. The CDR3 loop reads CASSLVDNQPQHF. Written as DNA, the CDR3 is TGTGCCAGCAGCCTGGTCGACAATCAGCCCCAGCATTTT.

In this sample, this clonotype turned up many times. The V call is TRBV4-2, the J call TRBJ2-3, with D uncertain. This CDR3 spans 15 amino acids. The ends were cut back, 2 bases at V and 5 bases at J, with 14 bases in the middle. CDR1 is LGHNA, CDR2 YNFKEQ, per germline. CDR3 DNA sequence: TGTGCCAGCAGCCAACGTACCAGAACAGTAGATACGCAGTATTTT. Translated: CASSQRTRTVDTQYF.

The rearrangement uses TRBV5-1 and TRBJ1-1; 7 bases line up with TRBD1. Losses at the gene ends were 1 base for V and 0 bases for J; bases not matched to a gene: 3. The germline V gene encodes CDR1 SGHRS and CDR2 YFSETQ. The CDR3 spans 15 residues. The CDR3 is CASSLTGTVNTEAFF. The CDR3 DNA sequence: TGCGCCAGCAGCTTGACCGGGACAGTGAACACTGAAGCTTTCTTT.